Listed below are T cell receptor beta chains from one sample, sequenced in a study of blood T cell repertoires in COVID-19. TCRdb's table, derived via immunoSEQ multiplex PCR, lists solely in-frame clones and lacks some. The sample has about 76,000 clones, under 85% seen once. The source material was peripheral blood. The receptor source for this set is a man between 65 and 80 years old with acute or convalescent COVID-19. CDR3s include the opening cysteine and the closing phenylalanine or tryptophan. Rows may omit the clone size; those that give it use once, few, many or a size class.

j_call clone_size v_call cdr3_aa
TRBJ1-2 . TRBV9 CASSVGGGAQDYGYTF
TRBJ2-4 . TRBV28 CASSLGATSLGNIQYF
TRBJ1-5 . TRBV4-3 CASSQEKTGFNQPQHF
TRBJ2-3 . TRBV7-2 CASSPALAQLTDTQYF
TRBJ1-1 . TRBV11-3 CASSLTGRTEAFF
TRBJ1-6 . TRBV5-1 CASSPQPTGRESPLHF
TRBJ2-3 once TRBV14 CASSTRQGARGTDTQYF
TRBJ1-2 once TRBV11-2 CASSVDGTGANYGYTF
TRBJ1-1 . TRBV7-9 CASSRPWGDTEAFF
TRBJ2-6 . TRBV28 CASSLAAVSGANVLTF
TRBJ2-7 . TRBV6-1 CASSESGRDLFYEQYF
TRBJ2-7 . TRBV3-1/TRBV3-2 CASSQAPQGYEQYF
TRBJ2-1 . TRBV6-6 CASSPSSSYNEQFF
TRBJ2-7 . TRBV24-1 CATSGGQGAREQYF
TRBJ1-6 . TRBV6-1 CASSKVALGYNSPLHF
TRBJ2-3 . TRBV9 CASSVRWEGTDTQYF
TRBJ2-1 . TRBV7-9 CASTLAALVYEQFF
TRBJ1-5 . TRBV29-1 CSVLQGDYNQPQHF
TRBJ2-7 . TRBV21-1 CASSTGLLAGGYEQYF
TRBJ1-1 . TRBV28 CASSFGGGLNEAFF
TRBJ2-5 . TRBV18 CASSLFTGQGGETQYF
TRBJ1-5 . TRBV19 CASSLISDRVHSNQPQHF
TRBJ2-5 . TRBV10-3 CATLSTEQETQYF
TRBJ1-5 . TRBV4-1 CASSQGEAPHQPQHF
TRBJ2-5 . TRBV29-1 CSVSGTAPGETQYF
TRBJ1-4 . TRBV27 CASRSTGEKLFF
TRBJ2-1 once TRBV5-1 CASSYGRSSYNEQFF
TRBJ2-1 . TRBV15 CATSREGLDNEQFF
TRBJ1-5 . TRBV18 CASSPVAHDYNQPQHF
TRBJ2-3 . TRBV28 CASSSPRLAGTDTQYF
TRBJ1-5 few TRBV28 CASSLARGDKPQHF
TRBJ2-2 . TRBV5-4 CASSFGQDPNTGELFF
TRBJ2-1 . TRBV24-1 CATSDTGKSSYNEQFF
TRBJ2-1 . TRBV5-1 CASSGQTSGSYNEQFF
TRBJ2-7 . TRBV10-1 CASRGQGNEQYF
TRBJ2-6 few TRBV19 CASNKAASVYSGANVLTF
TRBJ2-1 many TRBV29-1 CSVGTSHEQFF
TRBJ1-4 few TRBV29-1 CSVNLGTNEKLFF
TRBJ1-6 . TRBV10-2 CASSQFPGDNSPLHF
TRBJ2-3 . TRBV24-1 CATSDFGGSTDTQYF
TRBJ2-2 . TRBV19 CASSPSDRPNTGELFF
TRBJ1-3 . TRBV6-5 CASTDSPPGNTIYF